These T cell receptor beta chains were read from a single sample in a study of T cells in localized non-small cell lung cancer. This table comes from immunoSEQ multiplex PCR, and its TCRdb copy is limited to in-frame clones, with some not included. The sample contains approximately 26,000 clones, approximately 84% of which appear only once. The input for sequencing was peripheral blood, taken before any cancer treatment. These receptors were obtained from a man between 35 and 75 years old with stage III squamous cell lung carcinoma. Each CDR3 is given with its conserved first and last residue. The D gene is left open where the match is weak. Clone size is stated in some rows and not others, as once, few, many or a class when expanded.

d_gene: .
j_gene: TRBJ1-1
abundance: .
v_gene: TRBV5-1
CDR3aa: CASSAPGDEAFF
CDR3nt: TGCGCCAGCAGCGCCCCAGGGGACGAAGCTTTCTTT

d_gene: TRBD2
j_gene: TRBJ2-1
abundance: .
v_gene: TRBV7-3
CDR3aa: CASSKHGTSGANEQFF
CDR3nt: TGTGCCAGCAGCAAACACGGGACTAGCGGGGCGAATGAGCAGTTCTTC

d_gene: .
j_gene: TRBJ1-1
abundance: .
v_gene: TRBV4-1
CDR3aa: CASSQGTMNTEAFF
CDR3nt: TGCGCCAGCAGCCAAGGGACCATGAACACTGAAGCTTTCTTT

d_gene: .
j_gene: TRBJ2-2
abundance: once
v_gene: TRBV5-3
CDR3aa: CARSLNTGELFF
CDR3nt: TGTGCCAGAAGCTTAAACACCGGGGAGCTGTTTTTT

d_gene: .
j_gene: TRBJ1-1
abundance: .
v_gene: TRBV19
CDR3aa: CASSFQTGVNTEAFF
CDR3nt: TGTGCCAGTAGTTTCCAGACTGGGGTGAACACTGAAGCTTTCTTT

d_gene: .
j_gene: TRBJ2-2
abundance: .
v_gene: TRBV11-3
CDR3aa: CASSLEYNTGELFF
CDR3nt: TGTGCCAGCAGCTTAGAATACAACACCGGGGAGCTGTTTTTT

d_gene: .
j_gene: TRBJ1-3
abundance: .
v_gene: TRBV6-5
CDR3aa: CASSRDWSSGNTIYF
CDR3nt: TGTGCCAGCAGCCGGGACTGGAGCTCTGGAAACACCATATATTTT

d_gene: .
j_gene: TRBJ2-6
abundance: .
v_gene: TRBV19
CDR3aa: CASSIFGISGANVLTF
CDR3nt: TGTGCCAGTAGTATATTTGGGATCTCTGGGGCCAACGTCCTGACTTTC

d_gene: TRBD1
j_gene: TRBJ1-1
abundance: .
v_gene: TRBV15
CDR3aa: CATSGTVNTEAFF
CDR3nt: TGTGCCACCTCCGGGACAGTCAACACTGAAGCTTTCTTT

d_gene: .
j_gene: TRBJ1-1
abundance: .
v_gene: TRBV7-3
CDR3aa: CASSLTPPLNTEAFF
CDR3nt: TGTGCCAGCAGCTTAACGCCACCATTGAACACTGAAGCTTTCTTT

d_gene: .
j_gene: TRBJ1-3
abundance: few
v_gene: TRBV28
CDR3aa: CASSTRPDNSGNTIYF
CDR3nt: TGTGCCAGCAGTACTCGGCCGGACAACTCTGGAAACACCATATATTTT

d_gene: .
j_gene: TRBJ1-2
abundance: .
v_gene: TRBV29-1
CDR3aa: CSVLEIHGGYTF
CDR3nt: TGCAGCGTCCTCGAGATCCACGGTGGCTACACCTTC

d_gene: .
j_gene: TRBJ1-2
abundance: .
v_gene: TRBV6-1
CDR3aa: CASSDLQGWGYTF
CDR3nt: TGTGCCAGCAGTGACCTACAGGGCTGGGGCTACACCTTC

d_gene: TRBD1
j_gene: TRBJ2-5
abundance: .
v_gene: TRBV6-6
CDR3aa: CASSSLGQGLQETQYF
CDR3nt: TGTGCCAGCAGTTCACTCGGACAGGGGTTGCAAGAGACCCAGTACTTC

d_gene: TRBD2
j_gene: TRBJ2-1
abundance: .
v_gene: TRBV9
CDR3aa: CASSVGTSGGNEQFF
CDR3nt: TGTGCCAGCAGCGTAGGGACTAGCGGCGGAAATGAGCAGTTCTTC

d_gene: TRBD1
j_gene: TRBJ2-1
abundance: .
v_gene: TRBV18
CDR3aa: CASYAGGSYNEQFF
CDR3nt: TGTGCCAGCTACGCAGGGGGCTCCTACAATGAGCAGTTCTTC

d_gene: .
j_gene: TRBJ2-4
abundance: .
v_gene: TRBV4-2
CDR3aa: CASSQDTGASIQYF
CDR3nt: TGTGCCAGCAGCCAAGATACGGGGGCCTCGATTCAGTACTTC

d_gene: .
j_gene: TRBJ2-6
abundance: .
v_gene: TRBV6-1
CDR3aa: CASSDDGRTSGANVLTF
CDR3nt: TGTGCCAGCAGTGACGATGGACGAACCTCTGGGGCCAACGTCCTGACTTTC

d_gene: TRBD1
j_gene: TRBJ2-7
abundance: .
v_gene: TRBV11-2
CDR3aa: CASSFGQGNEQYF
CDR3nt: TGTGCCAGCAGCTTTGGACAGGGTAACGAGCAGTACTTC

d_gene: TRBD2
j_gene: TRBJ2-5
abundance: .
v_gene: TRBV7-2
CDR3aa: CASSPARGGETQYF
CDR3nt: TGTGCCAGCAGCCCAGCTCGGGGGGGAGAGACCCAGTACTTC

d_gene: .
j_gene: TRBJ2-2
abundance: .
v_gene: TRBV18
CDR3aa: CASSPGPSTGELFF
CDR3nt: TGTGCCAGCTCACCGGGCCCCAGCACCGGGGAGCTGTTTTTT

d_gene: .
j_gene: TRBJ1-2
abundance: .
v_gene: TRBV7-2
CDR3aa: CASSLDRGVNYGYTF
CDR3nt: TGTGCCAGCAGCTTAGATCGGGGCGTGAACTATGGCTACACCTTC

d_gene: .
j_gene: TRBJ1-5
abundance: few
v_gene: TRBV30
CDR3aa: CAWSDGPRQPQHF
CDR3nt: TGTGCCTGGAGTGATGGACCGCGGCAGCCCCAGCATTTT